A single T cell receptor beta chain is shown here with its context. Seattle's enrolled individuals joined amid active infection and were then monitored longitudinally. The germline V gene encodes CDR1 SGHRS and CDR2 YFSETQ. This CDR3 region has 16 residues. Trimming at V came to 0 bases and at J to 6 bases, leaving 4 bases not matched to a gene. The record originates from a study of blood T cell repertoires in COVID-19. Study overall: From the United States, Italy and Spain came samples of acute and convalescent COVID-19. T cells, B-cell-depleted T cells, or PBMCs provided the cDNA or gDNA that served as material.

Original data processing: Quantification of nucleated cells was approximated via reference gene primer amplification. Data came from immunoSEQ multiplex PCR; TCRdb stores just in-frame clones and leaves some out. V and J calls and clone size are copied from that table; D and trimming were computed from the DNA. The top ten hold about 6.7% of the sample, which has roughly 180,000 clones, 80% to 85% seen once. The specimen was peripheral blood. The V call is TRBV5-1, the J call TRBJ1-6, with 9 bases identical to TRBD1. The clonotype comes from a woman aged 40 to 49 with COVID-19, enrolled during active disease. The CDR3 region has the DNA TGCGCCAGCAGCTTGGAAGCGACAGGGGGTAATTCACCCCTCCACTTT. Translating gives CASSLEATGGNSPLHF.